This is a list of T cell receptor beta chains from one sample in a study of HIV-infected children after antiretroviral therapy interruption. TCRdb used MiXCR to reprocess the 3' RACE reads, holding one entry per CDR3 protein. This sample yields some 40,000 distinct CDR3 sequences, of which approximately 7% are seen a single time; more than 0.85% belongs to the top ten. The input for sequencing was CD45RA+ CD4+ T cells from PBMCs, pooled from several time points, taken from a donor given antiretroviral therapy, either interrupted or continuous. Source of these receptors: a pool of human donors with HIV. The CDR3 runs from the conserved cysteine through the conserved F or W. The D gene is left open where the match is weak. Part of the rows lack a size; the others show once, few, many or a class for expanded clones.

J gene,clone size,V gene,D gene,CDR3 protein,CDR3 DNA
TRBJ2-7,many,TRBV3-1,-,CASSQSGAFEYF,TGTGCCAGCAGCCAGTCGGGGGCGTTTGAGTACTTC
TRBJ2-1,many,TRBV20-1,TRBD2,CSARIGLAGYNEQFF,TGCAGTGCTAGAATCGGACTAGCGGGGTACAATGAGCAGTTCTTC
TRBJ2-1,many,TRBV5-1,TRBD2,CASSLPLLAGVREQFF,TGCGCCAGCAGCTTGCCTCTCTTAGCGGGAGTGAGAGAGCAGTTCTTC
TRBJ2-7,many,TRBV5-1,-,CASSLGQNTYEQYF,TGCGCCAGCAGCCTCGGACAGAACACCTACGAGCAGTACTTC
TRBJ2-1,medium-sized,TRBV19,-,CASSTLGLYAEQFF,TGTGCCAGCAGTACTCTGGGGCTCTATGCTGAGCAGTTCTTC
TRBJ2-3,many,TRBV21-1,-,CASSTRDLEGKSTDTQYF,TGTGCCAGCAGCACCCGGGACCTCGAAGGGAAAAGCACAGATACGCAGTATTTT
TRBJ2-4,-,TRBV6-2/TRBV6-3,TRBD1,CASNQDRDKNIQYF,TGTGCCAGCAATCAAGACAGGGACAAAAACATTCAGTACTTC
TRBJ1-1,few,TRBV29-1,TRBD1,CSVDSVAGGTEAFF,TGCAGCGTTGATAGTGTCGCAGGGGGCACTGAAGCTTTCTTT
TRBJ2-5,few,TRBV4-1,TRBD2,CASSQATGAGSRWETQYF,TGCGCCAGCAGCCAAGCGACGGGAGCGGGATCAAGGTGGGAGACCCAGTACTTC
TRBJ2-3,many,TRBV19,-,CASSITPETLYF,TGTGCCAGCAGTATCACACCAGAAACGCTGTATTTT
TRBJ1-5,many,TRBV12-3/TRBV12-4,TRBD1,CASSPTGPAQPQHF,TGTGCCAGCAGCCCGACAGGGCCCGCTCAGCCCCAGCATTTT
TRBJ1-6,few,TRBV5-1,-,CASSLESRGTLNNSPLHF,TGCGCCAGCAGCTTGGAATCCAGGGGAACCCTAAATAATTCACCCCTCCACTTT
TRBJ1-1,few,TRBV5-8,-,CASSLSNRENTEAFF,TGTGCCAGCAGCTTGTCGAACAGGGAGAACACTGAAGCTTTCTTT
TRBJ1-1,many,TRBV30,-,CAWVQGANTEAFF,TGTGCCTGGGTACAGGGAGCGAACACTGAAGCTTTCTTT